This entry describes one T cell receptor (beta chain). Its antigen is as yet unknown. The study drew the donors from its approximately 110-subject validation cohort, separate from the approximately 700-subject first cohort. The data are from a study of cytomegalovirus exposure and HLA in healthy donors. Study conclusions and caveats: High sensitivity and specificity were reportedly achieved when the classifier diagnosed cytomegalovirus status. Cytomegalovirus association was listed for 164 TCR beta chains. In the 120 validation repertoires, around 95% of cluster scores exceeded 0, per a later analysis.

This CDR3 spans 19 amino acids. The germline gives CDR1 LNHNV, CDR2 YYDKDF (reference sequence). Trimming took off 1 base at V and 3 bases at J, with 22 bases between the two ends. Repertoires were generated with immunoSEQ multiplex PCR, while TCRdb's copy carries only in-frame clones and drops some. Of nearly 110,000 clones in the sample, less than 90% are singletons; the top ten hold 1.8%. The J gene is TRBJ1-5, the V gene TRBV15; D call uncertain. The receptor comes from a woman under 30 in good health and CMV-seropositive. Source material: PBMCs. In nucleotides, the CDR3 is TGTGCCACCAGCAGAGGGTCCAGAGGACCGGAGGTCCCCAATCAGCCCCAGCATTTT. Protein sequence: CATSRGSRGPEVPNQPQHF.